This entry concerns a single TCR beta chain. Its antigen is undetermined. The sample holds other DNA sequences that translate to the same CDR3. The CDR3 is made up of 14 amino acids. The V and J ends lost 0 bases and 2 bases, in that order; junction bases with no gene match: 1. CDR1 KGHSH and CDR2 LQKENI come from the germline V gene. The data derive from a study of cytotoxic CD8 clonotypes in ibrutinib-treated CLL. Looking at the study overall: Following treatment for a median about 12 months, range 6 to 36, response samples were then taken. Samples yielded averages of approximately 260,000 productive templates and 94,000 or so productive rearrangements.

TCRdb keeps only in-frame clones here, not all; method: immunoSEQ multiplex PCR. Here the sample spans 130,000 or so clones, 80% to 90% being singletons. Study-level findings and limits: Public clonotypes (which were uncommon) either contracted or remained stable on treatment. In comparison with age-matched healthy donors, baseline clonality was higher and tracked circulating CD8+ T-cell counts.

The sequencing here drew on PBMCs, taken after 24 months of ibrutinib treatment. The source of this sequence is a human donor with chronic lymphocytic leukemia. The chain carries TRBV18 and TRBJ2-7, with 7 bases aligning to TRBD1. CDR3 nucleotide sequence: TGTGCCAGCTCACCACCGGGACAGCCCTACGAGCAGTACTTC. This codes for CASSPPGQPYEQYF.